This T cell receptor (beta chain) is drawn from a study of T-cell reconstitution after alpha-beta-depleted transplantation in children. Study observations and caveats: Several hundred expanded graft clones reportedly were the source of alpha-beta T cells about two months after transplant. T-cell numbers and diversity, one year after transplant, stemmed largely from T cells that were newly produced. Diversity of TCRbeta at day 60 was high in some patients, arising from surviving recipient T cells and thymic progenitors.

About this clonotype: Its antigen is not identified.

The CDR3 length is 16 residues. From germline, CDR1 is SGHKS and CDR2 YYEKEE (reference sequence). Trimming took 0 bases from V and 7 from J, leaving 16 bases between them. Preparation of the TCRbeta library involved a method that used unique molecular identifiers. TCRdb passed the PCR reads through MiXCR, listing each CDR3 protein once. In the table there are roughly 490,000 distinct CDR3 sequences, roughly 10% of which are singletons. The source was PBMCs, mostly from graft donor cells, collected 180 days after TCRalphabeta/CD19-depleted stem cell transplant. The chain combines TRBV5-5 with TRBJ2-2; possibly TRBD1 for D (5 bases). The clonotype originates from a female patient aged 2-9 years who had a stem cell transplant for aplastic anemia, so the T cells may come from the graft donor. CDR3 region: CASSLVLWGGVGELFF. CDR3 DNA: TGTGCCAGCAGCTTGGTTCTGTGGGGCGGAGTCGGGGAGCTGTTTTTT.